The 23 T cell receptor beta chains in this list originate from one sample, sequenced in a study of cytomegalovirus exposure and HLA in healthy donors. The PCR employed 60 Vbeta primers together with 13 Jbeta primers. Sequencing was performed with immunoSEQ multiplex PCR; in TCRdb, only in-frame clones are kept and a portion is missing. The sample gives 80,000 or so clones, about two thirds of which show up once; less than 8% is in the top ten. Sequences were obtained from PBMCs. These receptors originate from a woman in her forties or fifties in good health and CMV-seropositive.

A word on this clone: The sample has other DNA sequences that encode this CDR3 too. The chain couples TRBV5-1 to TRBJ2-5, with D maybe TRBD1 (6 bases). This CDR3 is built from 14 residues. Germline CDR1 SGHRS, CDR2 YFSETQ. V dropped 5 bases and J dropped 2 bases, with 13 bases sitting between them. CDR3 region: CASRPGQRQETQYF. DNA of the CDR3: TGCGCCAGCAGGCCAGGACAGAGACAAGAGACCCAGTACTTC.

This chain links TRBV4-1 with TRBJ1-5; TRBD1 matches 7 bases. The CDR3 length is 16 residues. The V and J ends lost 1 base and 8 bases, in that order; junction bases with no gene match: 11. Germline CDR1 reads MGHRA; CDR2 reads YSYEKL. This CDR3 is CASSQGLGAGGEPQHF. The CDR3 nucleotides read TGCGCCAGCAGCCAAGGCCTCGGTGCAGGGGGTGAGCCCCAGCATTTT.

The chain is built from TRBV7-9 and TRBJ1-1; 7 bases are a match to TRBD1. This CDR3 spans 13 amino acids. Germline CDR1 SEHNR, CDR2 FQNEAQ (reference sequence). V lost 5 bases to trimming and J lost 4 bases; unmatched junction nucleotides: 4. The CDR3 region is CASSPPGGTEAFF. The CDR3 DNA sequence: TGTGCCAGCAGCCCTCCAGGGGGCACTGAAGCTTTCTTT.

This clone was detected only a few times. The gene calls are TRBV4-1 and TRBJ2-1, with 8 bases fitting TRBD2. The CDR3 contains 16 residues. The germline V gene encodes CDR1 MGHRA and CDR2 YSYEKL. The V gene end was trimmed by 0 bases and the J gene end by 9 bases; junction bases not matched to a gene: 10. The CDR3 DNA follows: TGCGCCAGCAGCCAAGATGGTCGGGGGGGCAGTAGTGAGCAGTTCTTC. Amino acid sequence: CASSQDGRGGSSEQFF.

This rearrangement joins TRBV27 to TRBJ2-1; 8 bases map to TRBD2. This CDR3 is built from 15 residues. V gave up 3 bases and J gave up 6 bases; unmatched junction bases: 7. Germline V gene lookup returns CDR1 MNHEY and CDR2 SMNVEV (reference sequence). The CDR3 protein is CASSFERGQRNEQFF. CDR3 DNA sequence: TGTGCCAGCAGTTTTGAGCGGGGGCAACGCAATGAGCAGTTCTTC.

The chain has TRBV12-5 and TRBJ1-4, with a tentative D call TRBD1 (6 bases). The germline V gene encodes CDR1 LGHNT and CDR2 FRNRAP. CDR3 length: 15 residues. V was clipped by 1 base and J by 8 bases, with 14 bases between them. CDR3 in amino acids: CASGLGQVTGEKLFF. The CDR3 bases are TGTGCTAGTGGTTTGGGACAGGTAACGGGAGAAAAACTGTTTTTT.

The chain carries TRBV7-8 and TRBJ1-1, with D perhaps matching TRBD1 (6 bases). From germline, CDR1 is SGHVS and CDR2 FQNEAQ. The CDR3 is 14 amino acids. Deletions cut 1 base from V and 2 bases from J, with 8 bases between. CDR3 sequence: CASSLGTANTEAFF. The DNA of the CDR3 is TGTGCCAGCAGCTTAGGGACAGCCAACACTGAAGCTTTCTTT.

This chain joins TRBV6-5 and TRBJ2-2; 7 bases map to TRBD1. This CDR3 has 15 residues. V lost 8 bases to trimming and J lost 1 base; unmatched junction nucleotides: 7. CDR1 is MNHEY and CDR2 is SVGAGI in the germline V gene. The chain's CDR3 is CASGAGQENTGELFF. CDR3 nucleotides: TGTGCCAGCGGGGCCGGACAGGAGAACACCGGGGAGCTGTTTTTT.

The gene calls are TRBV27 and TRBJ1-1; D remains ambiguous. Germline V gene sequence: CDR1 MNHEY, CDR2 SMNVEV (reference sequence). This CDR3 comprises 14 residues. The ends were cut back, 6 bases at V and 2 bases at J, with 13 bases in the middle. DNA for the CDR3: TGTGCCAGCAGGACTAGACTGTTAAACACTGAAGCTTTCTTT. Protein sequence: CASRTRLLNTEAFF.

Here the CDR3 reads CASSLTPQTTYEQYF. The CDR3 nucleotides are TGTGCCAGCAGCTTAACGCCCCAGACAACCTACGAGCAGTACTTC. The chain joins TRBV7-3 to TRBJ2-7; no clear D. V was clipped by 0 bases and J by 2 bases, with 11 bases between them. Germline lookup yields CDR1 SGHTA and CDR2 FQGTGA. CDR3 size: 15 residues.

The chain is built from TRBV7-6 and TRBJ2-5; D is perhaps TRBD2 (7 bases). The CDR3 spans 16 residues. Germline CDR1 and CDR2: SGHVS and FNYEAQ. Trimming left V 2 bases short and J 4 bases short, with 17 bases between. CDR3 in DNA: TGTGCCAGCAGCTTATTGATAGGGGAGGGGGTAGAGACCCAGTACTTC. This gives the protein CASSLLIGEGVETQYF.

The rearrangement joins TRBV28 to TRBJ1-5, with TRBD1 identical over 12 bases. V shed 5 bases, J shed 7 bases, and the junction held 9 bases outside the gene matches. CDR1 is MDHEN, CDR2 SYDVKM, per germline. The CDR3 contains 16 residues. The DNA for the CDR3 is TGTGCCAGCAGTGGCGCGGGACAGGGGGCCAGGCAGCCCCAGCATTTT. It yields the protein CASSGAGQGARQPQHF.

This clone counts as medium-sized (0.01 to 0.1%). The chain employs TRBV7-9 and TRBJ1-1; maybe TRBD1 (5 bases). This CDR3 region has 11 residues. Trimming shortened V by 5 bases and J by 8 bases, and 9 bases separated the two germline ends. CDR1 is SEHNR and CDR2 is FQNEAQ in the germline V gene (reference sequence). CDR3 bases: TGTGCCAGCAGCGGGGCCCGCGAAGCTTTCTTT. Protein: CASSGAREAFF.

This rearrangement joins TRBV7-8 to TRBJ1-3; TRBD1 matches 10 bases. The CDR3 spans 17 residues. Trimming took 3 bases from V and 0 from J; bases not matched to a gene: 5. Germline CDR1 SGHVS, CDR2 FQNEAQ. The CDR3 is CASSFRTGGYSGNTIYF. Here the CDR3 DNA reads TGTGCCAGCAGCTTTCGGACAGGGGGTTACTCTGGAAACACCATATATTTT.

V is TRBV18 and J is TRBJ2-3; D perhaps matches TRBD1 (5 bases). The germline V gene has CDR1 KGHSH and CDR2 LQKENI. CDR3 length: 16 residues. V was shortened by 0 bases and J by 1 base, with 11 bases between the two germline ends. CDR3 sequence (DNA): TGTGCCAGCTCACCACCTACAGGCCGGGGCACAGATACGCAGTATTTT. This codes for CASSPPTGRGTDTQYF.

This rearrangement joins TRBV5-5 to TRBJ1-2; 9 nucleotides align to TRBD1. Germline CDR1 reads SGHKS; CDR2 reads YYEKEE (reference sequence). The CDR3 runs to 13 residues. Trimming at V came to 0 bases and at J to 7 bases, leaving 1 base not matched to a gene. The CDR3 protein is CASSLGTGAGYTF. CDR3 bases: TGTGCCAGCAGCTTGGGGACAGGGGCTGGCTACACCTTC.

The genes are TRBV6-6 and TRBJ2-5, with D possibly being TRBD1 (6 bases). This CDR3 region has 16 residues. Trimming stripped 1 base from V and 4 bases from J, with 16 bases between. CDR1 MNHNY and CDR2 SVGAGI come from the germline V gene (reference sequence). The chain's CDR3 is CASSYYRTENTETQYF. CDR3 nucleotide sequence: TGTGCCAGCAGTTACTATAGGACAGAAAATACAGAGACCCAGTACTTC.

This clone was seen a few times. The gene calls are TRBV4-1 and TRBJ2-5, with 12 bases fitting TRBD2. From germline, CDR1 is MGHRA and CDR2 YSYEKL. This CDR3 has 20 residues. The J segment lost 5 bases and the V segment lost 1 base, leaving 17 bases of the junction unmatched. Here the CDR3 reads CASSQAKGQGLAGGLETQYF. In nucleotides, the CDR3 is TGCGCCAGCAGCCAAGCCAAGGGACAGGGCCTAGCGGGGGGGCTCGAGACCCAGTACTTC.

Points on this clone: The junction differs from germline at one of its ends, possibly a read error. The rearrangement uses TRBV7-7 and TRBJ2-1; D gene uncertain. CDR1 and CDR2 from the germline V gene are SSHAT and FNYEAQ (reference sequence). This CDR3 region has 13 residues. DNA of the CDR3: TGTGCTAGCAGCCCCCTGGGCCGCAATGAGCAGTTCTTC. Its translation: CASSPLGRNEQFF.

The chain has TRBV27 and TRBJ1-1, with 8 bases fitting TRBD1. The CDR3 sequence is 14 residues long. Trimming removed 5 bases from V and 5 bases from J; junction bases left unmatched: 7. Per the germline V gene, CDR1 is MNHEY and CDR2 is SMNVEV (reference sequence). This CDR3 is CASSTTDRGTEAFF. In DNA, the CDR3 is TGTGCCAGCAGTACCACAGACAGGGGAACTGAAGCTTTCTTT.

This clone was detected only a few times. V and J are TRBV2 and TRBJ1-1; D gene unclear. Trimming pared 7 bases from V and 2 bases from J, leaving 14 bases between. Germline V CDR1 and CDR2: SNHLY, FYNNEI. The CDR3 contains 14 residues. The CDR3 DNA reads TGTGCCAGCAACCCTGAGGGATTAAACACTGAAGCTTTCTTT. Translation gives CASNPEGLNTEAFF.

The chain carries TRBV7-3 and TRBJ2-2; the D gene is possibly TRBD2 (7 bases). V lost 2 bases to trimming and J lost 4 bases, with 14 bases between them. This CDR3 has 16 residues. Germline lookup yields CDR1 SGHTA and CDR2 FQGTGA. As DNA, the CDR3 is TGTGCCAGCAGCTTAGGGGGGGCTCTAGGCACCGGGGAGCTGTTTTTT. Amino acid sequence: CASSLGGALGTGELFF.

The chain is built from TRBV7-9 and TRBJ1-4; D is perhaps TRBD1 (6 bases). CDR1 and CDR2 from the germline V gene are SEHNR and FQNEAQ (reference sequence). Trimming shortened V by 5 bases and J by 7 bases, and 14 bases separated the two germline ends. This CDR3 region has 14 residues. The CDR3 nucleotides are TGTGCCAGCAGCCTCCAGGGGCTTGGTGAAAAACTGTTTTTT. Its protein product is CASSLQGLGEKLFF.